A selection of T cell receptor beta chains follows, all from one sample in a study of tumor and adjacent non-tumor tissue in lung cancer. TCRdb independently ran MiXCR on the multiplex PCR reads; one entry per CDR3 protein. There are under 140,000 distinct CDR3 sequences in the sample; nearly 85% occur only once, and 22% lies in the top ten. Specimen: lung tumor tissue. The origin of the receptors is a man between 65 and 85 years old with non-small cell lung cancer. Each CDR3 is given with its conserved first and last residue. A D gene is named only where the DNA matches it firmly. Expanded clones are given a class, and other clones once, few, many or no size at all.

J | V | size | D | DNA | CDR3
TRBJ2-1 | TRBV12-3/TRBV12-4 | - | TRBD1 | TGTGCCAGCGGTCCACAGGGGTTAAAGTACAATGAGCAGTTCTTC | CASGPQGLKYNEQFF
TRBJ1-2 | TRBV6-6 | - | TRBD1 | TGTCCCAGCAGTATTCCGGGACAGGGCTATGGCTACATTTTC | CPSSIPGQGYGYIF
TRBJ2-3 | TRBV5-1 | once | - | TGCGCCAGCAGCCGTGGGCTAGGGCCTGACAAAGATACGCAGTATTTT | CASSRGLGPDKDTQYF
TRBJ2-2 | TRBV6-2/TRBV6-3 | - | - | TGTGCCAGCAGTTACCCAATAGGGTCCACTCTGGCCCGGGAGCTGTTTTTT | CASSYPIGSTLARELFF
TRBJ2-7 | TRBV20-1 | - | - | TGCAGTGCCCCAGCGGTCCTGTCGAGCTACGAGCAGTACTTT | CSAPAVLSSYEQYF
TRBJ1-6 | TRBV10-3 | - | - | TGTGCCTTCAGTAGGGCTTGGGATTCACCCCTCCACTTT | CAFSRAWDSPLHF
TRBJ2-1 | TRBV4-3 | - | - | TGCACCAGCAACCATGACCCAACGGGAGCTGAATACAATGAGCAGTTCTTC | CTSNHDPTGAEYNEQFF
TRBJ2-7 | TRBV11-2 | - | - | TGTGCCAACAGCTTAGACCAGGGGGGCAGGTACGAACAGTATTTC | CANSLDQGGRYEQYF
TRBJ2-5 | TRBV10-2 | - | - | TGCGCCACCCAGGGAGATGCAAGGAGGGGTGGTGAGACCCAGTACTTC | CATQGDARRGGETQYF
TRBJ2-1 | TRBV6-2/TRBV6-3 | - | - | TGTGCCAGTAGTTACTCAATCGGGAAGGGTGAGACCCAGTTCTTC | CASSYSIGKGETQFF
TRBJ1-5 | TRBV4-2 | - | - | TGTGCCAGTAGCCTTCAAGGAACAGTGGATCAGCCCCAGCATTTT | CASSLQGTVDQPQHF
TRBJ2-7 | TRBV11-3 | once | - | TGTTCCAGCAGCTCAATGACGGGAGCCTATGAGCAGTATTTC | CSSSSMTGAYEQYF
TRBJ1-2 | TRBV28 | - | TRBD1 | TGTGCGAGCAGTTTATTATCGGGCAGAGGGGGCACTCGTGGCTACACCTTC | CASSLLSGRGGTRGYTF
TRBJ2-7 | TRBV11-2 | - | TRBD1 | TGTGCCAGCAGCCCCGGGACAGGACACTCCTACGAGCGGTACTTC | CASSPGTGHSYERYF
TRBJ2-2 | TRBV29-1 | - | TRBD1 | TGCAGCGCTATCGGGACAGGGAATCTCAGGGAGCTGTTTTTT | CSAIGTGNLRELFF
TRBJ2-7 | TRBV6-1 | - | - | TGTGCCTGCTTAAGACAGATGACGACCCACGAGCAGTACTTC | CACLRQMTTHEQYF
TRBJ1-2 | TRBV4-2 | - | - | TGTGCCAGCAGCCAAGAACCGGGCCTAGTACCGTTTAACTACGGCTACACCTTC | CASSQEPGLVPFNYGYTF
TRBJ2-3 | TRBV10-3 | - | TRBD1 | TGTGGCATCAGCCAGGACAGGAGCTACACAGATACGAAGTATTTT | CGISQDRSYTDTKYF
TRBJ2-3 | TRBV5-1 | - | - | TGCGCCAGCAGCTTGGCCCGGACCGGGACACTGTATTTT | CASSLARTGTLYF
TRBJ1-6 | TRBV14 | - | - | TGTGCCAGCGGCCAAACGGTCAGTGGTTACGGTTCACCCCTCCACTTT | CASGQTVSGYGSPLHF
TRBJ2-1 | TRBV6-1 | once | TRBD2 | TGCGCCAGTAGTGATCCGGGAGGGTCGGGGTTGCCCGCCTACAATGAGCAGTTCTTC | CASSDPGGSGLPAYNEQFF
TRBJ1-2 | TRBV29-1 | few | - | TGCTGCGTTGTCGCAGGTCGGGACTACACCTTC | CCVVAGRDYTF
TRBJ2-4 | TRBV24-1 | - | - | TGTGTCACCAGTGATTCGCAAATAACCAAAAACATTCAGTACTTC | CVTSDSQITKNIQYF
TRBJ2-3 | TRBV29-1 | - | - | TGCAGCGTTGATAAGGGCGCAGATATGCAGTATTTC | CSVDKGADMQYF
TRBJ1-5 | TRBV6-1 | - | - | TGTGCCAGCAGTGAAGAGACGGGGGGCGTTCAGCCCCAACAATTT | CASSEETGGVQPQQF
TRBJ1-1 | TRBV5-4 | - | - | TGTGTCAGCAGCTTGGATTTTCAGCAAGGAGCTTTCTTT | CVSSLDFQQGAFF
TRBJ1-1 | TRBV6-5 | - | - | TGTACCAGCAGTTACAGCGCCGCGAGGATTGAAGCTTTCTTT | CTSSYSAARIEAFF
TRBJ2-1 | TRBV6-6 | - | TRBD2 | TGTGTCAGCAGTAACCCGGGACTAGCGGGAGGCGTAGGTCAGCAGTTCTTC | CVSSNPGLAGGVGQQFF
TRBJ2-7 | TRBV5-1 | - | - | TGCGCCAGCGGCCCAAGGACAGTGGGCTACGAGCAGTACTTC | CASGPRTVGYEQYF
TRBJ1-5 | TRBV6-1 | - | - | TGTGCCAGCAGGGTCGGACAGATCGGCAATCAGCCCCAGCTTTTT | CASRVGQIGNQPQLF
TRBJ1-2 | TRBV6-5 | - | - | TGTGCCAGGAGTTACTTTGCAGGACCTAACTATGGTTACACCTTC | CARSYFAGPNYGYTF
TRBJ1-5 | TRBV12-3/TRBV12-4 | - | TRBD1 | TGTGTCAGCAGAGGACAGGGTGATGGTCAGGCCCAGCATTTT | CVSRGQGDGQAQHF
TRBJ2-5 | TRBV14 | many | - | TGTGCCAGCAGTCCCCCCGGGACCATAGGTCCAGAGACCCAGTACTTC | CASSPPGTIGPETQYF
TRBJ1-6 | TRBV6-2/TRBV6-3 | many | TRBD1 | TGTGCCAGCAGAACCGGGACAGGGAGATCTAATTCACCCCTCCACTTT | CASRTGTGRSNSPLHF
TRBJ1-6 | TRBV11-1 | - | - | TGTGCCAGCAGCCGGACACTGGTTTCACGCCTCCACTTT | CASSRTLVSRLHF
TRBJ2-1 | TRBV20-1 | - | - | TGCAGTGCTAGAGATCTCTCCGCTAACGGGGCCTACAATGAGGAGTTCTTC | CSARDLSANGAYNEEFF
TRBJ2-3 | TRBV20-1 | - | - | TGCAGTGCTAGAGTGGTTACTTTCGATACGCAATATTTT | CSARVVTFDTQYF
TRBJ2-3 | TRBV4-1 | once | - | TGCGCCAGCAGCCAACCTGTCTCTACAGATACACAGTATTTT | CASSQPVSTDTQYF
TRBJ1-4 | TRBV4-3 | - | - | TGCGCCAGTAGCCGTACGGGGGGCAATAATGAAATACTGTTTTTT | CASSRTGGNNEILFF
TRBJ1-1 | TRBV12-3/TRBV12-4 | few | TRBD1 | TGTGCCAGCAAACGGACAGGTACTAACACTGAAGCTTTCTTT | CASKRTGTNTEAFF
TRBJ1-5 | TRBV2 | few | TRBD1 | TGTGCCAGCAGAGTCGACAGGGCTCCGAATCAGCCCCAGCATTTT | CASRVDRAPNQPQHF
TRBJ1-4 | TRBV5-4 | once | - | TGTGCTAGCAGCGCCGGGACATCCACTAATGAAAAACTGTTTTTT | CASSAGTSTNEKLFF
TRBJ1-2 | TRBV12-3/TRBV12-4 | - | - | TGTGTCAGCAGTTTATTGACGGGGTTTAGCTATGGCTACACCTTC | CVSSLLTGFSYGYTF
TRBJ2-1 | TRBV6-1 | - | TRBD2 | TGTGCCAGCAGTGAAATTGGGTCTAGCGGGAGGGGGGTGAGGAATGAGCATTTCTTC | CASSEIGSSGRGVRNEHFF
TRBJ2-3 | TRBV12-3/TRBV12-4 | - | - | TGTGTCAACAGTTTAAGTCAAACAGATACGCAGTATTTT | CVNSLSQTDTQYF
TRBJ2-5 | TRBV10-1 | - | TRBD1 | TGCGCCAACCGAGGTACAGGGGAAGAGTCCCAGTACTTC | CANRGTGEESQYF
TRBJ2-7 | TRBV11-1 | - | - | TGTGCCAGCACGATGGGACGGGGAGGACGGGAGCAATACTTC | CASTMGRGGREQYF
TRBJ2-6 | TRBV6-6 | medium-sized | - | TGTGCCAGCAGTCGTTATACGATGAGCTCTGGGGCCAACGTCCTGACTTTC | CASSRYTMSSGANVLTF
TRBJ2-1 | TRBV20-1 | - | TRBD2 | TGCACTGCTAGAGATTGGACTAGCGGTTACAATGAGCAGTTCTTC | CTARDWTSGYNEQFF
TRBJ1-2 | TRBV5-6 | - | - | TGTGCCAGCAGCTTGGTCGGAGCGAGCTATGGCTACACCTTC | CASSLVGASYGYTF
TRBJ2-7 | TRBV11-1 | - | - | TGTGCCGGCAGCTCGCAGGTCTACGAGCAGTACTTC | CAGSSQVYEQYF
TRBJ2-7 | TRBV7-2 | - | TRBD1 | TGTGCCAGCAGCTTAGCGGGGACAGAGGACTACGAGCAGTACTTC | CASSLAGTEDYEQYF
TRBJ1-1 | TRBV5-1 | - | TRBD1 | TGCGCCAACAGCCCTGGGGACAGATGGAACACTGAAGCTTTCTTT | CANSPGDRWNTEAFF
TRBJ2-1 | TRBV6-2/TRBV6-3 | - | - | TGTGCCAGCAGTCCGGCATTAGGCAATACCAACGAGCAGTTCTTC | CASSPALGNTNEQFF
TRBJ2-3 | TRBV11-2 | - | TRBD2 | TGTGCCAGCAGCCTTAGGCTAGCGGGGGGGCATGGAGATACGCAGTGTTTT | CASSLRLAGGHGDTQCF